This T cell receptor (beta chain) was found in a study of shared clonotypes between healthy human individuals. The study, taken as a whole, reports: Inspection by rarefaction showed sorted-subset sequencing to be incomplete despite large depth. Deeper or shallower sequencing was expected to change how clonotypes are shared among donors. It was the non-shared clonotypes that had lower generation probabilities than clonotypes shared by all four donors. The authors sampled blood alone, and tissue repertoires likely differ.

The CDR3 has 13 residues. V was clipped by 9 bases and J by 2 bases; unmatched bases: 6. Germline V gives CDR1 WNHNN, CDR2 SYGVQD (reference sequence). Profiled with immunoSEQ multiplex PCR; TCRdb holds only in-frame clones, not every one. The repertoire holds some 2.4 million clones, with 80% to 95% as singletons. A word on this clone: Its antigen is undetermined.

This sequence originates from a man aged 18 to 35 in good health. Some clones in this sample may be carry-over from other donors' samples. The chain couples TRBV10-1 to TRBJ1-1; 7 bases map to TRBD1. Material for sequencing was naive CD4+ T cells from PBMCs. Subset indicated: CD45RA+ positively selected. The CDR3 DNA sequence: TGCGCCAGGAGGGGGCCTAGAAACACTGAAGCTTTCTTT. Protein: CARRGPRNTEAFF.